These T cell receptor beta chains were read from a single sample in a study of cytomegalovirus exposure and HLA in healthy donors. Method: immunoSEQ multiplex PCR; TCRdb's copy keeps in-frame clones and lacks some. The data contain about 170,000 clones, 85% of them singletons. Sequencing was done on a sample of PBMCs. These receptors originate from a boy aged 2 to 10 in good health and CMV-seronegative. CDR3s include the opening cysteine and the closing phenylalanine or tryptophan. The D gene is left open where the match is weak. A clone size is listed for some rows: how often the clone was seen (once, few, many), or a class if it is expanded.

V: TRBV30; J: TRBJ1-5; D: -; length: 12; size: -; DNA: TGTGCCTGGAGGGGCCCAAATCAGCCCCAGCATTTT; CDR3: CAWRGPNQPQHF
V: TRBV19; J: TRBJ1-5; D: TRBD1; length: 16; size: -; DNA: TGTGCCAGTAGTCCGACAGGGCTGGGTCGACTGGGGCCCCAGCATTTT; CDR3: CASSPTGLGRLGPQHF
V: TRBV18; J: TRBJ2-3; D: TRBD2; length: 19; size: few; DNA: TGTGCCAGCTCACCACTTTTTCTAGCGGGAGCTTCTAGCACAGATACGCAGTATTTT; CDR3: CASSPLFLAGASSTDTQYF
V: TRBV7-9; J: TRBJ2-1; D: -; length: 14; size: few; DNA: TGTGCCAGCAGCGTACCGGGATTTAACAATGAGCAGTTCTTC; CDR3: CASSVPGFNNEQFF
V: TRBV11-1; J: TRBJ1-1; D: -; length: 13; size: -; DNA: TGTGCCAGCAGCGTAAGGACAGACACTGAAGCTTTCTTT; CDR3: CASSVRTDTEAFF
V: TRBV7-9; J: TRBJ1-5; D: TRBD1; length: 17; size: -; DNA: TGTGCCAGCAGTTTATGGGGGACAGGGGAGGGCAATCAGCCCCAGCATTTT; CDR3: CASSLWGTGEGNQPQHF
V: TRBV7-9; J: TRBJ2-3; D: -; length: 17; size: -; DNA: TGTGCCAGCAGCTTCACCCTTCCTAGCGTTTCTGCGGATACGCAGTATTTT; CDR3: CASSFTLPSVSADTQYF
V: TRBV29-1; J: TRBJ1-2; D: -; length: 14; size: -; DNA: TGCAGCGTTGAGGTCTTTGGGGGCATCTATGGCTACACCTTC; CDR3: CSVEVFGGIYGYTF
V: TRBV9; J: TRBJ1-1; D: -; length: 13; size: few; DNA: TGTGCCAGCAGCTACGGGAGGGGGACTGAAGCTTTCTTT; CDR3: CASSYGRGTEAFF
V: TRBV9; J: TRBJ2-1; D: -; length: 14; size: -; DNA: TGTGCCAGCAGCGTAACAGTAATATACAATGAGCAGTTCTTC; CDR3: CASSVTVIYNEQFF
V: TRBV2; J: TRBJ2-5; D: TRBD1; length: 17; size: -; DNA: TGTGCCAGCAGTAACTTGGACAGGGTAGTAAAACAAGAGACCCAGTACTTC; CDR3: CASSNLDRVVKQETQYF
V: TRBV7-9; J: TRBJ2-5; D: TRBD1; length: 12; size: -; DNA: TGTTCCAGCAGACAGGGCCAAGAGACCCAGTACTTC; CDR3: CSSRQGQETQYF
V: TRBV28; J: TRBJ2-2; D: TRBD1; length: 14; size: -; DNA: TGTGCCACCGGGGACAGGGGGTACACCGGGGAGCTGTTTTTT; CDR3: CATGDRGYTGELFF
V: TRBV5-6; J: TRBJ1-1; D: -; length: 15; size: -; DNA: TGTGCCAGCTCCGACAACGGGGGGGAGGACACTGAAGCTTTCTTT; CDR3: CASSDNGGEDTEAFF
V: TRBV20-1; J: TRBJ2-3; D: -; length: 11; size: -; DNA: TGCAGTGCTAGATCAGTGGATACGCAGTATTTT; CDR3: CSARSVDTQYF
V: TRBV28; J: TRBJ1-1; D: -; length: 16; size: -; DNA: TGTGCCAGCAGTTTGGGAGGCGGTCTGGGGAGGACTGAAGCTTTCTTT; CDR3: CASSLGGGLGRTEAFF
V: TRBV28; J: TRBJ2-5; D: -; length: 14; size: -; DNA: TGTGCCAGCAGGAGCCGGTCGTTACAAGAGACCCAGTACTTC; CDR3: CASRSRSLQETQYF
V: TRBV5-1; J: TRBJ2-2; D: -; length: 16; size: -; DNA: TGCGCCAGCAGCCAGGACGTAGTCGGACTCCCCGGGGAGCTGTTTTTT; CDR3: CASSQDVVGLPGELFF
V: TRBV2; J: TRBJ2-2; D: -; length: 15; size: -; DNA: TGTGCCAGCAGTTCCGTAGGGGTCCTTTCCGGGGAGCTGTTTTTT; CDR3: CASSSVGVLSGELFF
V: TRBV7-3; J: TRBJ1-5; D: -; length: 14; size: few; DNA: TGTGCCAGCAGCTCCCGGGAGGGGGATCAGCCCCAGCATTTT; CDR3: CASSSREGDQPQHF
V: TRBV28; J: TRBJ1-1; D: -; length: 14; size: -; DNA: TGTGCCAGCAGCACGCAGACAGCGAACACTGAAGCTTTCTTT; CDR3: CASSTQTANTEAFF
V: TRBV2; J: TRBJ1-5; D: TRBD1; length: 15; size: -; DNA: TGTGCCAGCAGCGGACAGGAGATGAGCAATCAGCCCCAGCATTTT; CDR3: CASSGQEMSNQPQHF
V: TRBV15; J: TRBJ2-3; D: -; length: 16; size: -; DNA: TGTGCCACCAGCAGAGGTCGGGGAACGGGCACAGATACGCAGTATTTT; CDR3: CATSRGRGTGTDTQYF
V: TRBV4-1; J: TRBJ1-3; D: TRBD1; length: 17; size: -; DNA: TGCGCCAGCAGCCAAGGGTTAGGCAGGGGGGCTGGAAACACCATATATTTT; CDR3: CASSQGLGRGAGNTIYF
V: TRBV7-9; J: TRBJ1-4; D: -; length: 14; size: -; DNA: TGTGCCAGCAGTTCCGAGGAGACGTATGAAAAACTGTTTTTT; CDR3: CASSSEETYEKLFF
V: TRBV5-1; J: TRBJ1-1; D: -; length: 13; size: -; DNA: TGCGCCAGCAGCTTGGTGGCAGGGACTGAAGCTTTCTTT; CDR3: CASSLVAGTEAFF
V: TRBV2; J: TRBJ2-7; D: TRBD2; length: 15; size: -; DNA: TGTGCCAGCAACACCCGGGAGGGGGGCCGCGACGAGCAGTACTTC; CDR3: CASNTREGGRDEQYF
V: TRBV30; J: TRBJ1-1; D: -; length: 14; size: -; DNA: TGTGCCTGGAGTCCCGACAGTAGATACACTGAAGCTTTCTTT; CDR3: CAWSPDSRYTEAFF
V: TRBV6-5; J: TRBJ1-5; D: TRBD1; length: 15; size: -; DNA: TGTGCCAGCAGCCCCCGGGACAGGGGAAGTCAGCCCCAGCATTTT; CDR3: CASSPRDRGSQPQHF
V: TRBV15; J: TRBJ1-5; D: -; length: 13; size: few; DNA: TGTGCCACCAGCAGAGACAGAAATCAGCCCCAGCATTTT; CDR3: CATSRDRNQPQHF
V: TRBV4-1; J: TRBJ1-2; D: TRBD1; length: 14; size: once; DNA: TGCGCCAGCAGCCACCCCGACAGGGTATATGGCTACACCTTC; CDR3: CASSHPDRVYGYTF
V: TRBV5-6; J: TRBJ1-2; D: -; length: 14; size: once; DNA: TGTGCCAGCAGCTTAACCCAGGGAACCTATGGCTACACCTTC; CDR3: CASSLTQGTYGYTF
V: TRBV15; J: TRBJ1-1; D: TRBD1; length: 17; size: -; DNA: TGTGCCACCAGAAAGAGACAGGGGAATTTTATGAACACTGAAGCTTTCTTT; CDR3: CATRKRQGNFMNTEAFF
V: TRBV19; J: TRBJ1-5; D: -; length: 15; size: -; DNA: TGTGCCAGTAGTATACTCGAGGCAGCTAATCAGCCCCAGCATTTT; CDR3: CASSILEAANQPQHF
V: TRBV18; J: TRBJ1-3; D: -; length: 16; size: -; DNA: TGTGCCAGCTCATCGAGCCAGGCTGACTCTGGAAACACCATATATTTT; CDR3: CASSSSQADSGNTIYF
V: TRBV10-3; J: TRBJ2-3; D: -; length: 13; size: -; DNA: TGTGCCATATCTCAGGGGCGCGTAGATACGCAGTATTTT; CDR3: CAISQGRVDTQYF
V: TRBV5-1; J: TRBJ1-2; D: TRBD1; length: 13; size: -; DNA: TGCGCCAGCAGCCCCGACAGGGCGGGAGGCTACACCTTC; CDR3: CASSPDRAGGYTF
V: TRBV28; J: TRBJ2-4; D: -; length: 13; size: -; DNA: TGTGCCAGTAAGGAGTTGGCCAAAAACATTCAGTACTTC; CDR3: CASKELAKNIQYF
V: TRBV5-8; J: TRBJ1-1; D: -; length: 13; size: -; DNA: TGTGCCAGCAGCCCAGACATGAACACTGAAGCTTTCTTT; CDR3: CASSPDMNTEAFF
V: TRBV5-1; J: TRBJ1-3; D: -; length: 14; size: few; DNA: TGCGCCAGCAGCTTGGACGGGGAAGGAAACACCATATATTTT; CDR3: CASSLDGEGNTIYF
V: TRBV28; J: TRBJ2-7; D: TRBD2; length: 13; size: -; DNA: TGTGCCAGCAGTTCACTAGCGGGAGGCGAGCAGTACTTC; CDR3: CASSSLAGGEQYF
V: TRBV5-1; J: TRBJ2-5; D: TRBD1; length: 15; size: -; DNA: TGCGCCAGCAGGCCGGACAGGGGGCGAGGGGAGACCCAGTACTTC; CDR3: CASRPDRGRGETQYF
V: TRBV11-3; J: TRBJ2-1; D: TRBD2; length: 14; size: -; DNA: TGTGCCAGCAGCTCCGGACTAGCCCTAAATGAGCAGTTCTTC; CDR3: CASSSGLALNEQFF
V: TRBV11-2; J: TRBJ1-1; D: TRBD1; length: 14; size: -; DNA: TGTGCCAGCACCCGGACAGGGGGAGGGACTGAAGCTTTCTTT; CDR3: CASTRTGGGTEAFF
V: TRBV7-3; J: TRBJ2-1; D: TRBD2; length: 17; size: -; DNA: TGTGCCAGCAGCTTAGTCCCTAGCGGGACATCCTACAATGAGCAGTTCTTC; CDR3: CASSLVPSGTSYNEQFF
V: TRBV19; J: TRBJ2-7; D: -; length: 14; size: -; DNA: TGTGCCAGTAGTATGCCCGGGGAAGACTACGAGCAGTACTTC; CDR3: CASSMPGEDYEQYF
V: TRBV29-1; J: TRBJ1-2; D: -; length: 13; size: few; DNA: TGCAGCGTTGAACACAGCCGTCCCTATGGCTACACCTTC; CDR3: CSVEHSRPYGYTF
V: TRBV6-6; J: TRBJ2-4; D: TRBD1; length: 15; size: -; DNA: TGTGCCAGCAGTTCCGGGACAGGAGCCAAAAACATTCAGTACTTC; CDR3: CASSSGTGAKNIQYF
V: TRBV6-1; J: TRBJ1-6; D: -; length: 14; size: -; DNA: TGTGCCAGCGAGCCCCCGGGATATAATTCACCCCTCCACTTT; CDR3: CASEPPGYNSPLHF
V: TRBV20-1; J: TRBJ2-7; D: -; length: 11; size: -; DNA: TGCAGTGCGCCCGGACAGTTCGAGCAGTACTTC; CDR3: CSAPGQFEQYF
V: TRBV4-2; J: TRBJ2-1; D: TRBD2; length: 17; size: -; DNA: TGTGCCAGCAGCCAAGAAGGTAGCGGGGGGGCCTGGAGTGAGCAGTTCTTC; CDR3: CASSQEGSGGAWSEQFF
V: TRBV5-4; J: TRBJ2-3; D: TRBD2; length: 14; size: -; DNA: TGTGCCAGCAGCCTAGCGGGAGTAGGAGGTACGCAGTATTTT; CDR3: CASSLAGVGGTQYF